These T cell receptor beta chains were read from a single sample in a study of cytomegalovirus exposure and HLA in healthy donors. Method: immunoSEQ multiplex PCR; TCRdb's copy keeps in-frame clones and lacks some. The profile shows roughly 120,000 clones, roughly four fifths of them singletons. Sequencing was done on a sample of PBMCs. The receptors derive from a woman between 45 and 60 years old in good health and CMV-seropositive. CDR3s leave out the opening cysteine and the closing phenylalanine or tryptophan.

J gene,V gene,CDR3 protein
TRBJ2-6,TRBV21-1,ASSKRMRGSGANVLT
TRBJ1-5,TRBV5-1,ASSLGQGPNQPQH
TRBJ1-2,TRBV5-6,ASSSTVNYGYT
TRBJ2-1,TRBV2,ASSEALGQGINEQF
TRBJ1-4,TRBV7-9,ASSKPGTDNEKLF
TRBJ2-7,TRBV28,ASSQDYEQY
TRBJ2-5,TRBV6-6,ASSYDGTSGETQY
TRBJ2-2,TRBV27,ASTTGGRELF
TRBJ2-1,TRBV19,ASSMDRGYNEQF
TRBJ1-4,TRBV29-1,SVTTTTNEKLF
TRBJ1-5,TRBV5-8,ASSLDSFNQPQH
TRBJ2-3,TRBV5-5,ASSFRLGLSTDTQY
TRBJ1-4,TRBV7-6,ASSLGGGEKLF
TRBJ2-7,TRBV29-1,SVGTGGSYEQY
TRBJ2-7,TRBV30,ACPGQGAYEQY
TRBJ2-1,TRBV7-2,ASSLGQGMFDEQF
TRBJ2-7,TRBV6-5,ASSARGSSYEQY
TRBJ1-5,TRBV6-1,ASSDQGVRPQH
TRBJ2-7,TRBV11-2,ASSFLGGRGSYEQY
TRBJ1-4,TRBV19,ASRGPTAGDEKLF
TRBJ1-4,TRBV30,AWSQQTEGKLF
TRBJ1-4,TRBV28,ASSSMGQGNEKLF
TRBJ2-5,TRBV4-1,ASSQFLTGTPSETQY
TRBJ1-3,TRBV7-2,ASSPGQGFSGNTIY
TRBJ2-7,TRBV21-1,ASSKRIFGPGPKGGEQY
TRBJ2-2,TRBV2,ASSGTGNTGELF
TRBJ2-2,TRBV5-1,ASMIAKPASTGELF
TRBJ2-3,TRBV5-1,ASSLETPGDTQY
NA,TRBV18,ASSRSSGGGNEQY
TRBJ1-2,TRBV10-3,AISDPDYGYT
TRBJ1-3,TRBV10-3,AISVRGAENTIY
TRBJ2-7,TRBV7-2,ASSFGPSSYEQY
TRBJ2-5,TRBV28,ASRNPQGFGETQY
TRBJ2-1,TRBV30,AWSLVYNEQF
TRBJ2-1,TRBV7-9,ASSSLRAAAGGEQF
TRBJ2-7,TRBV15,ATSRDRDKIYEQY
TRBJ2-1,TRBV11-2,ASSLDHQTSVPHEQF
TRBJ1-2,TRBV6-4,ASSAIPGPGGDLYGYT
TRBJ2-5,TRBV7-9,ASSSLQSGEMETQY
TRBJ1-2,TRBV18,ASSPATGPYGYT
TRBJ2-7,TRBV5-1,ASSLEGFSYEQY
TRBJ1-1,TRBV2,ASRDIGYDTEAF